This T cell receptor (beta chain) derives from a study of cytomegalovirus exposure and HLA in healthy donors. Findings of the study overall: Rarity characterized most TCR sequences, yet some public TCRs appeared in many donors.

The PCR made use of 60 Vbeta and 13 Jbeta primers. TCRdb keeps only in-frame clones here, not all; method: immunoSEQ multiplex PCR. This sample has over 150,000 clones, with 70% to 80% found just once. This clone came up a few times. Antigen: not known. The CDR3 consists of 14 residues. Germline V CDR1 and CDR2: LNHDA, SQIVND (reference sequence). After removal of 6 bases from V and 6 bases from J, the junction contained 6 bases not matched to a gene. Nominal health characterized the donors when sampled, though unrecorded immune exposures were likely. This TCR came from a man younger than 40 in good health and CMV-seropositive. The sample was PBMCs. V gene TRBV19 combines with J gene TRBJ1-5, with 9 bases identical to TRBD1. The CDR3 sequence is CASRRGQGSQPQHF. CDR3 DNA: TGTGCCAGTAGAAGGGGACAGGGCAGTCAGCCCCAGCATTTT.